Included here is one T cell receptor (beta chain) sequence, with context. Antigen unknown. TCRdb keeps only in-frame clones here, not all; method: immunoSEQ multiplex PCR. The data show fewer than 95,000 clones, roughly 89% seen once. This sample is drawn from a study of PD-L1 blockade in urothelial cancer. The wider study: T cells numbered a median of roughly 150,000 in the blood samples. General study points: When pretreatment blood TCR clonality was below the median, it predicted better survival.

Time point indicated: pretreatment peripheral blood. Germline CDR1 reads ENHRY; CDR2 reads SYGVKD. Trimming cost V 4 bases and J 0 bases, with 7 bases left between them. The CDR3 has 14 residues. Specimen: PBMCs, collected around atezolizumab (anti-PD-L1) treatment. The sequence was obtained from a man aged 55 to 70 with urothelial cancer. This sequence joins TRBV10-3 and TRBJ1-5; D ambiguous. In nucleotides, the CDR3 is TGTGCCATCAGTGTGGGAGATAGCAATCAGCCCCAGCATTTT. Translated, it gives CAISVGDSNQPQHF.